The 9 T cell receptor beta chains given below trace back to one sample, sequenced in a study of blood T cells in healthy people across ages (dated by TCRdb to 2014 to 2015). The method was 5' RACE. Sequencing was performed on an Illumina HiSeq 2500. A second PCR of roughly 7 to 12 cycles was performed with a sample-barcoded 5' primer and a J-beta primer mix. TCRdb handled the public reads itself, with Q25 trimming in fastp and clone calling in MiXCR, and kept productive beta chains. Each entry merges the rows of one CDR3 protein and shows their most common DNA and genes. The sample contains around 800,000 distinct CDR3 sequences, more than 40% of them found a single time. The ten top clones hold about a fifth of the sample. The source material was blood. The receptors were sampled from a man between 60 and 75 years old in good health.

The CDR3 region has the DNA TGCGCCAGCAGCCAAGAGAAAGTCACTAGCGGGCCCTACGAGCAGTACTTC. Protein: CASSQEKVTSGPYEQYF. The chain uses TRBV4-1 and TRBJ2-4; 9 nucleotides match TRBD2. The end of the DNA aligns better with TRBJ2-7, so the J call may be wrong. This CDR3 contains 17 residues. Germline CDR1 reads MGHRA; CDR2 reads YSYEKL.

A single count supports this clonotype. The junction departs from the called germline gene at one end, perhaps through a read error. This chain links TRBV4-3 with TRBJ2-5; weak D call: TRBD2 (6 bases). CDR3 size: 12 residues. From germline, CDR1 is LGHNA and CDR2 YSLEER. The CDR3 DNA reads TGCGCCAGCGGCCAAGACGGGGGGACCCAGTACTTC. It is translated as CASGQDGGTQYF.

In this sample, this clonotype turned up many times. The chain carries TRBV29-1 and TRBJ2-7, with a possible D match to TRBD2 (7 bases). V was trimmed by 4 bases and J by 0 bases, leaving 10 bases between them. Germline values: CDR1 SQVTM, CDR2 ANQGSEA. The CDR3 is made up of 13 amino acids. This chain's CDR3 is CSVGGGSSYEQYF. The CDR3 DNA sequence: TGCAGCGTTGGGGGGGGCAGCTCCTACGAGCAGTACTTC.

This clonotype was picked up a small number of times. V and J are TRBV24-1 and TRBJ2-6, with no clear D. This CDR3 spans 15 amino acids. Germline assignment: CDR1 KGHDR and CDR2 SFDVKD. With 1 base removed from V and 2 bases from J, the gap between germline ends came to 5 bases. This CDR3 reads CATSDLRAGANVLTF. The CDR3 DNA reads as TGTGCCACCAGTGATTTAAGGGCTGGGGCCAACGTCCTGACTTTC.

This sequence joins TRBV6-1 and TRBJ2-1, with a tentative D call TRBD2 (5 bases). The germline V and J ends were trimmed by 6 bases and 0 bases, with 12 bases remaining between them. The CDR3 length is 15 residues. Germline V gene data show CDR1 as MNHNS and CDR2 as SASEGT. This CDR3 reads CASSSGPSSYNEQFF. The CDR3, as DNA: TGTGCCAGCAGCAGCGGACCTAGCTCCTACAATGAGCAGTTCTTC.

CDR3 sequence reads: CASSPNRQGGTYEQYF. The CDR3 bases are TGCGCCAGCAGCCCAAACCGACAGGGGGGCACCTACGAGCAGTACTTC. The V and J genes are TRBV5-1 and TRBJ2-7; TRBD1 matches at 9 bases. Germline V gene lookup returns CDR1 SGHRS and CDR2 YFSETQ. CDR3 size: 16 residues. The ends lost 4 bases at V and 2 bases at J; junction bases unmatched: 10.

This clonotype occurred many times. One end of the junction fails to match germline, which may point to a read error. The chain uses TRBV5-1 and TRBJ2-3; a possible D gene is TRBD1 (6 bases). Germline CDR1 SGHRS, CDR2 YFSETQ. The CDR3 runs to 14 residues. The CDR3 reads CASSLTGSTDTQYF. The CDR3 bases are TGTGCCAGCAGCTTAACAGGGAGCACAGATACGCAGTATTTT.

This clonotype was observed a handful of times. CDR3 bases: TGTGCCACCCACCGGGACAGGGGGGTGGCAACTAATGAAAAACTGTTTTTT. This translates into CATHRDRGVATNEKLFF. The V gene is TRBV2, the J gene TRBJ1-4; 11 nucleotides match TRBD1. This CDR3 has 17 residues. With 10 bases clipped from V and 0 bases from J, the junction kept 10 bases outside the gene matches. Germline V gene lookup returns CDR1 SNHLY and CDR2 FYNNEI.

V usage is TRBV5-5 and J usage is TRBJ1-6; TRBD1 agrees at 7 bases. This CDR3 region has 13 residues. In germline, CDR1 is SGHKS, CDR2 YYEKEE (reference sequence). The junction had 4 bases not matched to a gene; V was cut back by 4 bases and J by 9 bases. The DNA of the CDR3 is TGTGCCAGCAGCGAGACAGGGATTTCACCCCTCCACTTT. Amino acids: CASSETGISPLHF.